Listed here is a single T cell receptor beta chain. Its antigen remains unknown. This PCR relied on a set of 60 Vbeta primers and 13 Jbeta primers. Here immunoSEQ multiplex PCR was the method, and the copy in TCRdb shows in-frame clones only, minus some. This sample yields around 53,000 clones, of which around 66% are seen a single time; 2.5% to 3% belongs to the top ten. The entry originates in a study of cytomegalovirus exposure and HLA in healthy donors. Findings of the study overall: Later on, an analysis tied about 17,000 TCR beta sequences to HLA alleles at 0.05 false discovery rate.

The CDR3 length is 14 residues. The V segment lost 2 bases and the J segment 4 bases; nucleotides outside the gene matches: 5. Per the germline V gene, CDR1 is SGHRS and CDR2 is YFSETQ. The sequencing input was PBMCs. This clonotype was obtained from a man aged 18 to 29 in good health and CMV-seronegative. The V and J genes are TRBV5-1 and TRBJ1-1; 7 positions agree with TRBD1. The CDR3 loop is CASSLKGASTEAFF. CDR3 in DNA: TGCGCCAGCAGCTTAAAGGGGGCGTCCACTGAAGCTTTCTTT.